This T cell receptor (beta chain) stems from a study of blood T cells in healthy people across ages. CDR3 length equals 15 residues. The germline V gene encodes CDR1 LGHDT and CDR2 YNNKEL (reference sequence). The table lists this clonotype with a count of one. PCR was performed a second time for about 7 to 11 cycles using a sample-barcoded 5' primer and a J-beta primer mix. Every cDNA molecule bore a tag from a template-switch adaptor containing 12 random nucleotides. CDR3-containing paired-end reads numbered at least 3 million in each sample. One entry per CDR3 protein results from TCRdb running MiXCR on the 5' RACE reads. The sample has about 780,000 distinct CDR3 sequences, 46% seen once; the top ten hold 15% to 20%.

The rearrangement uses TRBV3-1 and TRBJ2-7; TRBD2 aligns across 10 bases. The DNA end lines up better with TRBJ2-5; the J call may be wrong. The material sequenced was blood. This TCR was recovered from a man older than 75 in good health. In DNA form, the CDR3 reads TGTGCCCCCCCCCCAGGACTAGCGGAGGGAGAGACCCAGTACTTC. Its translation: CAPPPGLAEGETQYF.